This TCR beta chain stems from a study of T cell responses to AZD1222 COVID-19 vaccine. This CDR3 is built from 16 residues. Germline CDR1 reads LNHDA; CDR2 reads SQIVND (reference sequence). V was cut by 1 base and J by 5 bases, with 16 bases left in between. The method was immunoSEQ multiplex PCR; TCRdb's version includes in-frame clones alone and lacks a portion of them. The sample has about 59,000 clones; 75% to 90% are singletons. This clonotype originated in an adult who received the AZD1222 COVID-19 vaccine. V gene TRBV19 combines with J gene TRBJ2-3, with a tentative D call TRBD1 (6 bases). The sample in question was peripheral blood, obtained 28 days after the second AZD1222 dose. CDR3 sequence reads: CASSIGSGHPGDTQYF. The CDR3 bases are TGTGCCAGTAGTATAGGGTCGGGACATCCCGGAGATACGCAGTATTTT. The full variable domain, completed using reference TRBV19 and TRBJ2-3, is DGGITQSPKYLFRKEGQNVTLSCEQNLNHDAMYWYRQDPGQGLRLIYYSQIVNDFQKGDIAEGYSVSREKKESFPLTVTSAQKNPTAFYLCASSIGSGHPGDTQYFGPGTRLTVL.